This TCR beta chain originates from a study of T cells in Graves' hyperthyroidism and ophthalmopathy (dated by TCRdb to the late 2010s). General notes on the study: Peripheral blood samples were taken at initial diagnosis, before any treatment was given. A discovery cohort of about 96 patients, 43 with Graves' ophthalmopathy and about 60 with stable Graves' hyperthyroidism, was used to find distinguishing TCR V-J signatures. An independent validation cohort of about 19 hyperthyroidism patients and more than 15 patients who later progressed to ophthalmopathy tested prospective prediction of ophthalmopathy. The approximately 90 discovery patients were divided at random into training and test sets in a 7:3 ratio. In about 6 Graves' hyperthyroidism patients, the study also compared T-cell repertoires from thyroid tissue with T-cell repertoires from blood. After sampling, hyperthyroidism patients received methimazole starting at 30 mg daily, and ophthalmopathy patients received high-dose intravenous methylprednisolone. The paper describes TCR Vbeta CDR3 sequencing of about 140 peripheral blood samples, made up of 43 ophthalmopathy patients, some 80 hyperthyroidism patients and 17 progressor patients. On the study overall, not on this receptor specifically: During validation, the model predicted progression to ophthalmopathy a median of approximately six months ahead of onset, with almost 71% sensitivity and about 75% specificity. Blood samples also contained most of the expanded thyroid clonotypes (frequency above 0.001), which suggests that blood repertoires may reflect thyroid immune responses. A 13 V-J signature model separated ophthalmopathy from stable hyperthyroidism, with roughly 88% sensitivity and about 81% specificity in cross-validation and 80%/75% in testing. Sample size was not statistically predetermined, and investigators were not blinded to group allocation.

There are 13 amino acids in the CDR3, from cysteine to phenylalanine inclusive. Only CDR3 DNA is held: 39 bases, read in frame from base 1. The V and J ends are trimmed by 8 bases and 5 bases, leaving 15 bases between them. The germline V gene encodes CDR1 SNHLY and CDR2 FYNNEI. Hyperthyroidism patients were newly diagnosed, with disease duration under 2 months, and aged 18 to 65 years. Any patient with an uncontrolled infection, another autoimmune disease, pregnancy or lactation was excluded. Clinical symptoms, serum thyroxine and TRAb, thyroid ultrasound, and orbital computed tomography formed the basis for the diagnoses. Blood from progressor patients was collected at the time of first diagnosis with hyperthyroidism, before any ophthalmopathy symptoms had appeared. PBMCs were isolated from more than 8 ml of fresh peripheral blood by Ficoll-Paque density gradient centrifugation. Progressor patients were first diagnosed with Graves' hyperthyroidism and then developed ophthalmopathy during follow-up. Total RNA was extracted with Trizol reagent, and quality was checked on an Agilent 2100 Bioanalyzer.

The TCR beta CDR3 regions were amplified from RNA transcripts. The first round of RT-PCR for the TCR CDR3 was performed with the HTBI primer set and the Qiagen OneStep RT-PCR kit. The libraries were constructed in a second round of multiplex PCR and then size-selected and purified. Sequencing of the libraries was done on an Illumina HiSeq2000 using paired-end 100 bp reads. In the paper's pipeline: SOAPnuke was used to process the raw data, throwing out any read that contained adapters or uncalled bases, had a mean Phred below 15, or lacked an exact constant-primer or identifier match. High-quality paired reads were merged using COPE v1.2.5, and each unique nucleotide sequence was defined as a clonotype. MiTCR v1.1 was used to align the clonotypes against IMGT TRBV, TRBD and TRBJ reference segments. Only V-J combinations with frequency above 0.0001, covering 99% to 99.2% of repertoires, were analysed. A TCS score was defined as the ratio between F50 (clonal expansion) and ExV (chaos), using BLOSUM62-based TCRdist between CDR3 peptides within each V-J. Welch's t-statistics and random forest reduced 514 V-J features to about 12, which were used in a naive Bayes classifier (R e1071). TCRdb reran the public reads through fastp at Q25 and MiXCR, keeping productive beta chains. Records with the same CDR3 protein are collapsed into one entry carrying the most frequent genes and DNA. The V and J calls and clone size come from TCRdb's table, not from the authors' own analysis. The sample records approximately 270,000 distinct CDR3 sequences, roughly 15% of which are singletons. Jointly, the top ten make up roughly 15% of the sample.

This clonotype was counted a single time. The specificity of this receptor is unknown. No clone much larger than this one lies a single base away; base qualities are absent. Support from one read is weak. The V gene is TRBV2 and the J gene is TRBJ1-2; perhaps TRBD1 is the D gene, with 6 bases matching. The sample was blood. The TCR originated in a woman in her thirties or forties with Graves' hyperthyroidism that later progressed to Graves' ophthalmopathy. The DNA sequence reads TGTGCCAGCCTATCCGGGACACCTTATGGCTACACCTTC. This encodes CASLSGTPYGYTF.